This entry is about one T cell receptor (beta chain). Some clones are missing from TCRdb's copy, which holds only in-frame ones; the method was immunoSEQ multiplex PCR. The data show about 72,000 clones, with around four fifths seen just once and approximately 3% held by the top ten. These newly diagnosed stage II-IVA oral cavity squamous cell carcinoma patients had no prior systemic or radiation treatment. The sample is drawn from a study of neoadjuvant anti-PD-1 for oral cavity cancer. For the study at large: Patients without progression received a fourth nivolumab dose around day 43, then surgical resection on days 50-56.

Specimen: PBMCs, collected before nivolumab (anti-PD-1) treatment. The TCR originated in a person between 40 and 85 years old with oral cavity squamous cell carcinoma.

The DNA of the CDR3 is TGTGCCAGCAGCTTAGGGAATCAGCCCCAGCATTTT. Protein sequence: CASSLGNQPQHF. The chain is built from TRBV13 and TRBJ1-5; no clear D gene. V was pared by 0 bases and J by 4 bases, with 1 base between. Germline CDR1 is PRHDT and CDR2 is FYEKMQ (reference sequence). The CDR3 runs to 12 residues.